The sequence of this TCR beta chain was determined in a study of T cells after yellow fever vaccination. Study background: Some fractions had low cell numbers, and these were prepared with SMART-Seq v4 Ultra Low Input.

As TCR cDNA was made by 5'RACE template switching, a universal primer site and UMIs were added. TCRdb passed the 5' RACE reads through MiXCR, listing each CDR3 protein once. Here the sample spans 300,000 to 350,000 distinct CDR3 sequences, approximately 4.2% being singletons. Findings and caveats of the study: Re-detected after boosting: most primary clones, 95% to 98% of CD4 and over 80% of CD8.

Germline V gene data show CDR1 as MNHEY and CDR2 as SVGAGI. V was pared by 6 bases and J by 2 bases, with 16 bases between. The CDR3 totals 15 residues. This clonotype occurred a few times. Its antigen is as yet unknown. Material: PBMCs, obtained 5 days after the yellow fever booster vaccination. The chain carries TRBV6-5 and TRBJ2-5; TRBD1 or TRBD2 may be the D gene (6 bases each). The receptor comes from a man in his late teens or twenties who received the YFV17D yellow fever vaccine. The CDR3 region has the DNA TGTGCCAGCAGCCTCCTGGGGGGACAACAAGAGACCCAGTACTTC. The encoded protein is CASSLLGGQQETQYF.